This TCR beta chain derives from a study of molecular identifiers for immune sequencing clone quantification. This clonotype was recorded at least ten times. The junction differs from germline at one of its ends, possibly a read error. Listed TCR primers and previously described methods were used for bulk TCR libraries. MiXCR, run by TCRdb on the PCR reads, gives a single entry per CDR3 protein. The table has approximately 500,000 distinct CDR3 sequences, over 20% seen once. CDR3 length: 15 amino acids. Germline CDR1 DFQATT, CDR2 SNEGSKA (reference sequence). The sequencing sample was made of naive CD8+ T cells from blood, with Jurkat cell RNA spiked in. Described subset: FACS-sorted CD8+CD4-CCR7+CD45RA+ naive T cells. J is TRBJ2-7 and V is TRBV20-1, with D possibly TRBD2 on 5 matching bases. This clonotype originated in a human donor in good health. Some libraries in this study had Jurkat cell RNA spiked in. The CDR3 protein is CSAFPRERTSYEQYF. The DNA for the CDR3 is TGCAGTGCTTTCCCGAGGGAGCGCACTTCCTATGAGCAGTACTTC.